The clone carrying this T cell receptor beta chain was recorded only once. The data stem from a study of CD8 T cells in Susac syndrome. The T cells that were sequenced for TCR beta were CD8+ and CD4+ cells from blood. As controls, healthy donors matched for age and sex were used. Random hexamers served to reverse transcribe roughly 0.5 to 1 ug RNA. Amplification of the TCR beta CDR3 was carried out by immunoSEQ multiplex PCR, which spanned a total of 54 Vbeta and 13 Jbeta segments. TCRdb fed the immunoSEQ multiplex PCR reads into MiXCR, producing one record per CDR3 protein. The table has about 150,000 distinct CDR3 sequences, just over 90% seen once. The CDR3 loop spans 12 amino acids. V was trimmed by 6 bases and J by 3 bases, leaving 10 bases between them. CDR1 and CDR2 from the germline V gene are SQVTM and ANQGSEA.

Specimen: CD4+ T cells from PBMCs. The chain carries TRBV29-1 and TRBJ2-3, with D unresolved. This sequence originates from a human donor in good health. Here the CDR3 reads CSVENRTDTQYF. The CDR3 DNA follows: TGCAGCGTGGAGAATCGGACAGATACGCAGTATTTT.